Described below is a single T cell receptor beta chain sequence and its context. The data stem from a study of T cell responses to AZD1222 COVID-19 vaccine. Study-wide background: Second-dose groups at about 4 or about 12 weeks were pooled.

Sequencing was performed with immunoSEQ multiplex PCR; in TCRdb, only in-frame clones are kept and a portion is missing. Of some 140,000 clones in the sample, around 89% were seen once. V was pared by 0 bases and J by 2 bases, with 3 bases of the junction left unmatched. The CDR3 length is 15 residues. Germline CDR1 reads LGHDT; CDR2 reads YNNKEL (reference sequence). The receptor's source is an adult in good health. The specimen was peripheral blood, collected on day 0 of AZD1222 vaccination. V usage is TRBV3-1 (or the pseudogene TRBV3-2) and J usage is TRBJ2-7, with TRBD2 matching 8 bases. CDR3 amino acids: CASSQEERGPYEQYF. CDR3 in DNA: TGTGCCAGCAGCCAAGAGGAGCGGGGGCCCTACGAGCAGTACTTC.